A single sample gave rise to the 8 T cell receptor beta chains below, sequenced in a study of T cells in localized non-small cell lung cancer. Only in-frame clones appear in the TCRdb table, and some are missing; sequencing was by immunoSEQ multiplex PCR. The sample lists 58,000 or so clones; roughly 90% were seen once. Sample: peripheral blood, taken before any cancer treatment. The receptors derive from a woman aged 35-75 years with stage I lung adenocarcinoma.

The rearrangement joins TRBV5-6 to TRBJ2-2; TRBD2 matches at 14 bases. This CDR3 spans 17 amino acids. The V and J ends lost 1 base and 5 bases, in that order; junction bases with no gene match: 4. CDR1 is SGHDT and CDR2 is YYEEEE in the germline V gene. The CDR3 region is CASSLRLAGGWTGELFF. The CDR3 nucleotides read TGTGCCAGCAGCTTGCGACTAGCGGGAGGGTGGACCGGGGAGCTGTTTTTT.

The chain combines TRBV7-9 with TRBJ2-3; no clear D. The CDR3 is 14 amino acids. Germline CDR1 reads SEHNR; CDR2 reads FQNEAQ (reference sequence). Between the trimmed V and J ends, which lost 5 bases and 8 bases, there was a span of 17 bases. CDR3 loop: CASSQLSPVGTQYF. In nucleotides, the CDR3 is TGTGCCAGCAGCCAACTTAGCCCTGTGGGTACGCAGTATTTT. Full variable domain (missing parts from reference TRBV7-9 and TRBJ2-3): DTGVSQNPRHKITKRGQNVTFRCDPISEHNRLYWYRQTLGQGPEFLTYFQNEAQLEKSRLLSDRFSAERPKGSFSTLEIQRTEQGDSAMYLCASSQLSPVGTQYFGPGTRLTVL.

The rearrangement uses TRBV7-2 and TRBJ2-3, with TRBD2 identical over 8 bases. After removal of 0 bases from V and 5 bases from J, the junction contained 4 bases not matched to a gene. Germline CDR1 is SGHTA and CDR2 is FQGNSA. The CDR3 has 15 residues. Here the CDR3 reads CASSLAGGVGDTQYF. The CDR3 bases are TGTGCCAGCAGCTTAGCCGGGGGGGTGGGAGATACGCAGTATTTT.

The sample holds one count of this clone. V is TRBV5-4 and J is TRBJ1-6; D gene ambiguous. Germline V CDR1 and CDR2: SGHNT, YYREEE (reference sequence). This CDR3 is built from 14 residues. The ends were cut back, 5 bases at V and 3 bases at J, with 9 bases in the middle. The CDR3 reads CASRGRDYNSPLHF. CDR3 nucleotides: TGTGCCAGCAGAGGACGGGACTATAATTCACCCCTCCACTTT. Complete variable domain (other parts from reference TRBV5-4 and TRBJ1-6): ETGVTQSPTHLIKTRGQQVTLRCSSQSGHNTVSWYQQALGQGPQFIFQYYREEENGRGNFPPRFSGLQFPNYSSELNVNALELDDSALYLCASRGRDYNSPLHFGNGTRLTVT.

The gene calls are TRBV5-4 and TRBJ2-2, with D perhaps assigned TRBD1 or TRBD2 (5 bases each). Per the germline V gene, CDR1 is SGHNT and CDR2 is YYREEE (reference sequence). The CDR3 is made up of 16 amino acids. The V end was cut by 4 bases, the J end by 0 bases, with 13 bases between. The CDR3 sequence is CASSPGRDANTGELFF. The CDR3 DNA reads as TGTGCCAGCAGCCCTGGCCGGGACGCGAACACCGGGGAGCTGTTTTTT.

The chain has TRBV9 and TRBJ2-2; 8 positions agree with TRBD2. V shed 5 bases and J 5 bases; nucleotides not matched to a gene: 5. The germline CDR1 and CDR2 sequences are SGDLS and YYNGEE. CDR3 size: 14 residues. CDR3: CASSPGGGTGELFF. The CDR3 bases are TGTGCCAGCAGTCCGGGAGGGGGGACCGGGGAGCTGTTTTTT.

The rearrangement links TRBV7-8 to TRBJ1-2; tentative D call: TRBD1 (6 bases). Germline CDR1 SGHVS, CDR2 FQNEAQ. V was cut by 5 bases and J by 5 bases, with 12 bases left in between. This CDR3 region has 13 residues. Here the CDR3 reads CASSRTAAYGYTF. The CDR3 DNA sequence: TGTGCCAGCAGCCGGACAGCCGCATATGGCTACACCTTC.

This clone was recorded once. The CDR3 sequence is CASSLDRYEQYF. DNA of the CDR3: TGTGCCAGCAGCTTGGACCGATACGAGCAGTACTTC. The V and J genes are TRBV5-4 and TRBJ2-7; D is uncertain. The V end was cut by 0 bases, the J end by 4 bases, with 5 bases between. The CDR3 covers 12 residues. The germline V gene has CDR1 SGHNT and CDR2 YYREEE (reference sequence).